These 18 T cell receptor beta chains originate from one sample sequenced in a study of metastatic and nonmetastatic thyroid tumors. All patients reached thyroid surgery having received no treatment beforehand. TCRdb re-called the PCR reads through MiXCR. The sample has around 18,000 clones, 34% seen once. Sequencing was carried out using tumor tissue. Receptor source: a female donor with papillary thyroid cancer or a benign thyroid nodule (not recorded which). Some clones in this sample may be carry-over from other donors' samples.

This clone is medium-sized (0.01 to 0.1%) by share. The J gene is TRBJ1-2, the V gene TRBV2; D is perhaps TRBD1 (6 bases). Germline V CDR1 and CDR2: SNHLY, FYNNEI. Trimming took off 3 bases at V and 8 bases at J, with 7 bases between the two ends. The CDR3 loop spans 11 amino acids. DNA for the CDR3: TGTGCCAGCAGTGAGGGGGGCGGCTACACCTTC. Translating it yields CASSEGGGYTF.

Only a few counts were recorded for this clone. This chain uses TRBV28 with TRBJ2-7; 7 bases fit TRBD1. The V gene end was trimmed by 6 bases and the J gene end by 4 bases; junction bases not matched to a gene: 3. In germline, CDR1 is MDHEN, CDR2 SYDVKM. The CDR3 covers 12 residues. The DNA of the CDR3 is TGTGCCAGCAGGAGCAGGGGGTACGAGCAGTACTTC. This gives the protein CASRSRGYEQYF.

With respect to this clone: An end of the junction does not agree with germline; a read error may underlie this. V is TRBV5-1 and J is TRBJ2-1; TRBD2 aligns across 7 bases. Germline values: CDR1 SGHRS, CDR2 YFSETQ. The CDR3 covers 17 residues. The CDR3 DNA reads TGCGCCAACAGCTTGGAAGGTATCGGGAGGCCGGACAATGAGCAGTTCTTC. Its protein product is CANSLEGIGRPDNEQFF. The variable domain in full, completed from reference TRBV5-1 and TRBJ2-1, reads KAGVTQTPRYLIKTRGQQVTLSCSPISGHRSVSWYQQTPGQGLQFLFEYFSETQRNKGNFPGRFSGRQFSNSRSEMNVSTLELGDSALYLCANSLEGIGRPDNEQFFGPGTRLTVL.

By share of the sample, this clone is medium-sized. The chain couples TRBV20-1 to TRBJ2-7; D is undetermined. V was clipped by 5 bases and J by 1 base, with 6 bases between them. The germline gives CDR1 DFQATT, CDR2 SNEGSKA (reference sequence). The CDR3 totals 11 residues. CDR3 region: CSASGSYEQYF. The CDR3 DNA sequence: TGCAGTGCTTCCGGGTCCTACGAGCAGTACTTC.

V is TRBV20-1 and J is TRBJ2-7, with D possibly being TRBD1 (5 bases). CDR1 is DFQATT and CDR2 is SNEGSKA in the germline V gene (reference sequence). Trimming took 0 bases from V and 7 from J, leaving 16 bases between them. There are 14 residues in the CDR3. In DNA, the CDR3 is TGCAGTGCTAGAGATCAGGGCCGCGGTGGAGAGCAGTACTTC. It codes for CSARDQGRGGEQYF.

The chain has TRBV19 and TRBJ1-6; 7 bases map to TRBD1. The CDR3 loop spans 13 amino acids. The V gene's germline CDR1 is LNHDA and CDR2 SQIVND (reference sequence). V gave up 5 bases and J gave up 7 bases; unmatched junction bases: 2. The CDR3 DNA sequence: TGTGCCAGTAGTCACAGGGGAAATTCACCCCTCCACTTT. As protein: CASSHRGNSPLHF.

The chain uses TRBV6-5 and TRBJ1-5, with 11 nucleotides matching TRBD1. Germline lookup yields CDR1 MNHEY and CDR2 SVGAGI. V lost 2 bases to trimming and J lost 6 bases; unmatched junction nucleotides: 3. This CDR3 contains 15 residues. The DNA of the CDR3 is TGTGCCAGCAGTTACGGGACAGGGGGGGGTCAGCCCCAGCATTTT. It codes for CASSYGTGGGQPQHF.

This clone is medium-sized. The V and J genes are TRBV5-1 and TRBJ2-7; weak D call: TRBD1 (6 bases). Between the trimmed V and J ends, which lost 0 bases and 7 bases, there was a span of 11 bases. CDR1 is SGHRS and CDR2 is YFSETQ in the germline V gene. CDR3 length: 13 residues. In DNA form, the CDR3 reads TGCGCCAGCAGCTTGGTGGGACACATGGAGCAGTACTTC. Protein sequence: CASSLVGHMEQYF.

This clone has at least ten counts. The V call is TRBV5-5, the J call TRBJ2-1, with TRBD2 matching 11 bases. Trimming took 0 bases from V and 7 from J; bases not matched to a gene: 9. Germline V gene lookup returns CDR1 SGHKS and CDR2 YYEKEE (reference sequence). This CDR3 is 17 amino acids long. The CDR3 nucleotides read TGTGCCAGCAGCTTGGCCTTTACTAGCGGGAGAAGGAATGAGCAGTTCTTC. Its translation is CASSLAFTSGRRNEQFF.

This clone was recorded a few times. The chain couples TRBV28 to TRBJ1-1, with no clear D. The CDR3 contains 12 residues. Deletions cut 8 bases from V and 4 bases from J, with 11 bases between. CDR1 MDHEN and CDR2 SYDVKM come from the germline V gene. The CDR3 here is CASGPPLTEAFF. CDR3 DNA sequence: TGTGCCAGCGGTCCCCCCCTCACTGAAGCTTTCTTT.

By its share, this clone is medium-sized. This chain uses TRBV6-2 or TRBV6-3 with TRBJ2-2; D is ambiguous. From germline, CDR1 is MNHEY and CDR2 SVGEGT. This CDR3 spans 15 amino acids. V was clipped by 3 bases and J by 0 bases, with 8 bases between them. The DNA for the CDR3 is TGTGCCAGCAGTTATATAAGGGCGAACACCGGGGAGCTGTTTTTT. Amino acids: CASSYIRANTGELFF.

A few counts support this clone. The chain is built from TRBV6-4 and TRBJ1-6, with 7 bases lining up with TRBD1. J was trimmed by 7 bases and V by 6 bases; bases with no gene match: 9. The CDR3 runs 15 residues. In germline, CDR1 is MRHNA, CDR2 SNTAGT. CDR3 sequence (DNA): TGTGCCAGCAGACCTGTGACAGGGCCCAATTCACCCCTCCACTTT. Protein product: CASRPVTGPNSPLHF.

This clone has a count of ten or more. The rearrangement links TRBV28 to TRBJ2-5; TRBD2 agrees at 11 bases. The junction had 10 bases not matched to a gene; V was cut back by 8 bases and J by 2 bases. CDR1 MDHEN and CDR2 SYDVKM come from the germline V gene. CDR3 size: 16 residues. CDR3 in DNA: TGTGCCAGCGGTAGCGGGAGGGAGCTGGGGCAAGAGACCCAGTACTTC. Translated: CASGSGRELGQETQYF.

This clone came up a few times. The rearrangement uses TRBV19 and TRBJ2-7; a weak D match, TRBD1 (5 bases). Per germline, CDR1 LNHDA and CDR2 SQIVND (reference sequence). Trimming took 2 bases from V and 2 from J, leaving 13 bases between them. The CDR3 is made up of 15 amino acids. The CDR3 sequence: CASSISGRLTYEQYF. The CDR3 nucleotides are TGTGCCAGTAGTATATCAGGGCGCCTTACCTACGAGCAGTACTTC.

In its sample, this clone ranks as large. The chain carries TRBV20-1 and TRBJ1-1; D is uncertain. Germline V CDR1 and CDR2: DFQATT, SNEGSKA (reference sequence). The CDR3 loop spans 13 amino acids. V lost 4 bases and J 0 bases, leaving 9 bases between the germline ends. Written as DNA, the CDR3 is TGCAGTGCTAACAGAGCCATGAACACTGAAGCTTTCTTT. The encoded protein is CSANRAMNTEAFF.

The V call is TRBV19, the J call TRBJ1-5; tentative D call: TRBD1 (5 bases). The CDR3 length is 13 residues. V lost 7 bases and J lost 5, with 12 bases in between. Germline CDR1 and CDR2: LNHDA and SQIVND (reference sequence). CDR3 DNA sequence: TGTGCCAGTATCGGGGGGTTTTATCAGCCCCAGCATTTT. Amino acids: CASIGGFYQPQHF.

This clone showed up just once. This chain uses TRBV7-9 with TRBJ2-7; TRBD1 agrees at 9 bases. This CDR3 is built from 15 residues. Germline V gene data show CDR1 as SEHNR and CDR2 as FQNEAQ (reference sequence). Unmatched junction bases numbered 11, after V lost 5 bases and J lost 6 bases. This CDR3 is CASSLDGTGIGEQYF. The DNA of the CDR3 is TGTGCCAGCAGCCTAGATGGGACAGGGATAGGCGAGCAGTACTTC.

In its sample, this clone ranks as medium-sized. The chain recombines TRBV5-5 with TRBJ1-6, with 7 nucleotides matching TRBD1. There are 16 residues in the CDR3. Germline CDR1 is SGHKS and CDR2 is YYEKEE (reference sequence). V gave up 0 bases and J gave up 5 bases; unmatched junction bases: 5. The CDR3 DNA reads as TGTGCCAGCAGCTTGGTGGGCAGGGGGAATAATTCACCCCTCCACTTT. This gives the protein CASSLVGRGNNSPLHF.